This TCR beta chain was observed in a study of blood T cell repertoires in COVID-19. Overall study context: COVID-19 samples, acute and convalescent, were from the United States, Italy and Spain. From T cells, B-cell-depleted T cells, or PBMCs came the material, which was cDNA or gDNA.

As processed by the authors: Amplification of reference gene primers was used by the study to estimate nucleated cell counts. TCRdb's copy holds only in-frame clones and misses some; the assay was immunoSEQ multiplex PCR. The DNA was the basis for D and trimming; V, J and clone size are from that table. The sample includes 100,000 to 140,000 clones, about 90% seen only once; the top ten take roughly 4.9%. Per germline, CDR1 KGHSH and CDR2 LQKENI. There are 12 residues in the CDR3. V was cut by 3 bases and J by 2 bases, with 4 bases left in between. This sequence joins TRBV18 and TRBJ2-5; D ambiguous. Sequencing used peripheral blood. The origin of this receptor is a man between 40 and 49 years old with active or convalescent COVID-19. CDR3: CASSPLQETQYF. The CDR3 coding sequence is TGTGCCAGCTCACCGCTACAAGAGACCCAGTACTTC. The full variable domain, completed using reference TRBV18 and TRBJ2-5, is NAGVMQNPRHLVRRRGQEARLRCSPMKGHSHVYWYRQLPEEGLKFMVYLQKENIIDESGMPKERFSAEFPKEGPSILRIQQVVRGDSAAYFCASSPLQETQYFGPGTRLLVL.